The source of this T cell receptor beta chain is a study of blood T cells in healthy people across ages (dated by TCRdb to the mid-2010s). In terms of the full investigation: In model experiments, template switching captured about one uniquely barcoded TCR beta cDNA molecule for every two T cells. Two additional independent replicas of 1 million unique cDNA reads from the same blood draw were analyzed for two donors (one aged 18 to 30 and one aged 80 or older). The study measured age-related changes in TCR beta repertoire diversity using deep sequencing normalized with unique cDNA molecular identifiers. To avoid experimental bias, donors of different ages were spread randomly across the sequencing lanes. Four age groups were formed from the donors: young (average about 16 years), middle-aged (roughly 38), aged (roughly 59) and long-lived (82).

Library creation used 5' RACE. Sequencing used an Illumina HiSeq 2500. The second PCR ran for roughly 6 to 11 cycles and used a J-beta primer mix along with a sample-barcoded 5' primer. A template-switch 5' adaptor carrying 12 random nucleotides introduced a unique molecular identifier onto each TCR beta cDNA molecule. Each sample yielded at least 2.5 million CDR3-containing paired-end reads. The Mint cDNA synthesis kit, primed by a TRBC-specific oligonucleotide, was used to synthesize first-strand cDNA from all RNA. Following uracil-DNA glycosylase treatment, all cDNA underwent a first 18-cycle PCR with the universal primers M1SS and BC2_uni_R. The published analysis was carried out like this. For normalization, 1 million high-quality reads were randomly selected from each sample, with every read carrying a distinct molecular identifier. Instead of being binned into consensus sequences, reads with shared molecular identifiers were discarded. MiTCR, run with a Q25 quality threshold and the strictest error-elimination algorithm, handled CDR3 identification, clonotype clustering and error correction. A nonparametric unseen species model with Euler transformation was used to estimate a lower bound on total TCR beta diversity. The raw public data were reprocessed by TCRdb itself: fastp quality trimming at Q25, MiXCR clonotype calling, in-frame beta chains only. Here each entry gathers all rows of one CDR3 protein and keeps the most common genes and DNA. TCRdb assigned the V and J calls; the authors' analysis was not used. This sample gives 910,000 or so distinct CDR3 sequences in total; roughly half of them show up just once. Around 21% of the sample lies in the top ten.

The roughly 38 donors, aged about 6 to 100 years, were systemically healthy Caucasian individuals from Russia. Each donor gave about 11 milliliters of peripheral blood, drawn into EDTA-treated Vacutainer tubes. Ficoll-Paque density-gradient centrifugation was used to isolate PBMCs, with at least 7 million per sample. Total RNA was extracted from PBMCs with Trizol reagent, with at least 5.5 micrograms obtained per sample. For every donor, flow cytometry on a PBMC aliquot measured the percentage of naive CD45RAhigh/CD27high T cells. Concerning this clonotype: The specificity of this receptor is unknown. No base qualities exist here, and no much larger clone lies one base off it.

As encoded in the germline V gene, CDR1 is MDHEN while CDR2 is SYDVKM. V and J lose 5 bases and 0 bases, and a span of 8 bases separates them. Reading from cysteine to phenylalanine, the CDR3 counts 14 amino acids. Just the 42-base CDR3 DNA is kept, in frame starting at base 1. Study-wide findings and limitations: Because donor CMV infection status was unknown, age-related changes in expanded clonotypes were potentially confounded. As age increased, observed TCR beta diversity per million T cells dropped in a roughly linear way, and a significant reduction was already evident by age about 40. The long-lived group showed more naive CD4+ T cells, fewer expanded clones and increased TCR diversity than the aged group, suggesting age selection. Estimates of total diversity from one million sequenced T cells were regarded as lower bounds and underestimates. Bulk unsorted PBMC profiling prevented conclusive comparison of naive and antigen-experienced compartments. The percentage of naive T cells measured by flow cytometry correlated strongly with observed TCR beta diversity.

The source of this sequence is a woman in her sixties or seventies in good health. The sequencing sample was made of blood. The chain is encoded by TRBV28 joined to TRBJ2-1; no D segment can be confidently identified. For the CDR3, the sequence is CASSAESSYNEQFF. The nucleotides are TGTGCCAGCAGTGCAGAAAGCTCCTACAATGAGCAGTTCTTC. Full variable domain (CDR3 extended with the reference TRBV28 and TRBJ2-1 proteins): DVKVTQSSRYLVKRTGEKVFLECVQDMDHENMFWYRQDPGLGLRLIYFSYDVKMKEKGDIPEGYSVSREKKERFSLILESASTNQTSMYLCASSAESSYNEQFFGPGTRLTVL.